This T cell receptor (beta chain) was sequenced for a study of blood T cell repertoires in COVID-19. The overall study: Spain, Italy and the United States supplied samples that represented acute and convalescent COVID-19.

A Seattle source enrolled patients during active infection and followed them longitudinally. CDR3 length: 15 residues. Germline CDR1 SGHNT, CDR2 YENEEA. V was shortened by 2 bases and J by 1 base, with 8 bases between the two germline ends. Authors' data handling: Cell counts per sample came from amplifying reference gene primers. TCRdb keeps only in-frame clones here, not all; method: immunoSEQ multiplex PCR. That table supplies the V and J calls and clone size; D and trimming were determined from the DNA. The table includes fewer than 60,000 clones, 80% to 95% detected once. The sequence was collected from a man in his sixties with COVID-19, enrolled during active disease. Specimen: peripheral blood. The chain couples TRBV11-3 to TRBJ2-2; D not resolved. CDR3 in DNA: TGTGCCAGCAGCTTAACGGGTCTGAACACCGGGGAGCTGTTTTTT. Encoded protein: CASSLTGLNTGELFF. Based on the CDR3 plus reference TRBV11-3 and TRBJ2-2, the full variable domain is EAGVVQSPRYKIIEKKQPVAFWCNPISGHNTLYWYLQNLGQGPELLIRYENEEAVDDSQLPKDRFSAERLKGVDSTLKIQPAELGDSAVYLCASSLTGLNTGELFFGEGSRLTVL.